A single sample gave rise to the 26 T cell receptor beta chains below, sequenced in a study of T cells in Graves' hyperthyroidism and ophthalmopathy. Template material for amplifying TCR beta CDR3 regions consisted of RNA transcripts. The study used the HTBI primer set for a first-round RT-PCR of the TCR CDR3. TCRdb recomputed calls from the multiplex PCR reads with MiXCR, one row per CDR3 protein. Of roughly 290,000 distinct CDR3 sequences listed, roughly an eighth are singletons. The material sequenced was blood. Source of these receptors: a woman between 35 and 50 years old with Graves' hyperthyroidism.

The CDR3 here is CASSEHPGQGPTDTQYF. The CDR3 bases are TGTGCCAGCAGTGAGCATCCGGGACAGGGGCCCACAGATACGCAGTATTTT. The rearrangement uses TRBV2 and TRBJ2-3; TRBD1 aligns across 10 bases. The germline V gene has CDR1 SNHLY and CDR2 FYNNEI. The CDR3 loop spans 17 amino acids. The V gene end was trimmed by 3 bases and the J gene end by 2 bases; junction bases not matched to a gene: 8.

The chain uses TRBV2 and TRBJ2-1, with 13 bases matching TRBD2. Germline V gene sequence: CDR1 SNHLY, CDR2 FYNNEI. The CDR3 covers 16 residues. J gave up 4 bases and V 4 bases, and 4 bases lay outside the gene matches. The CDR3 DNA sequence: TGTGCCAGCAGTGGGGGGACTAGCGGGACGTACAATGAGCAGTTCTTC. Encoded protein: CASSGGTSGTYNEQFF.

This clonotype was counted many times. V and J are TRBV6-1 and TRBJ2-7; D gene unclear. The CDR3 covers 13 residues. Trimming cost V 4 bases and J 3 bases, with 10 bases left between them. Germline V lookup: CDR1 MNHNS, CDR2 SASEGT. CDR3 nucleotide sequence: TGTGCCAGCAGTGGCAGAGGTCGCTACGAGCAGTACTTC. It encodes CASSGRGRYEQYF.

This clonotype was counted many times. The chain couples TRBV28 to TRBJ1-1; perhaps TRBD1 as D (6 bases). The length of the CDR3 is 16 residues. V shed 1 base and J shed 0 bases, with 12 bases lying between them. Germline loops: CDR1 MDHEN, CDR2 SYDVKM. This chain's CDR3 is CASSLLGGIVNTEAFF. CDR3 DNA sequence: TGTGCCAGCAGTTTATTAGGGGGTATAGTGAACACTGAAGCTTTCTTT.

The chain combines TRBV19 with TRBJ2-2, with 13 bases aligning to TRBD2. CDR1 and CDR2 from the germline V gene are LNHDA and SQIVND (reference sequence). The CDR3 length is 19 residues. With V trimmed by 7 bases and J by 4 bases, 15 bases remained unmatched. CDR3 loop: CASNPRRTSGSYITGELFF. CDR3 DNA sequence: TGTGCCAGTAATCCCCGGAGGACTAGCGGGAGTTACATCACCGGGGAGCTGTTTTTT.

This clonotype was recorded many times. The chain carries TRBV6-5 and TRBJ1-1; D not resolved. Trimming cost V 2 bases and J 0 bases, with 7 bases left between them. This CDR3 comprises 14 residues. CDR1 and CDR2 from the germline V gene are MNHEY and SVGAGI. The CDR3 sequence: CASSYGYMNTEAFF. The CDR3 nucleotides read TGTGCCAGCAGTTACGGTTACATGAACACTGAAGCTTTCTTT.

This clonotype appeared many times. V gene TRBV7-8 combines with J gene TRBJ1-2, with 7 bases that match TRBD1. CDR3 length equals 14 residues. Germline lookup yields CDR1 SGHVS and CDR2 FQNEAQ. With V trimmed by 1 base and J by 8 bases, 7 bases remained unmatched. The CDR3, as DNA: TGTGCCAGCAGCTTAGGAGGACAGGTGATCGGCTACACCTTC. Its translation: CASSLGGQVIGYTF.

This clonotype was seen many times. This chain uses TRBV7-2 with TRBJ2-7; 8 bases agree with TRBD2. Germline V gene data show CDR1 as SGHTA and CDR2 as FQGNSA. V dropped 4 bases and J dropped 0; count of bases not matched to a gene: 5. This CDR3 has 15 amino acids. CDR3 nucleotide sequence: TGTGCCAGCAGCTCGGGGGGGACTAGCTCCTACGAGCAGTACTTC. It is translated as CASSSGGTSSYEQYF.

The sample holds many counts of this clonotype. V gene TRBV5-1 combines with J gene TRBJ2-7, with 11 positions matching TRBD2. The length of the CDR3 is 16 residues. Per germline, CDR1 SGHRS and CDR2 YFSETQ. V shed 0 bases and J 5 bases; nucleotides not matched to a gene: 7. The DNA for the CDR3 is TGCGCCAGCAGCTTGGAAGGTACTAGCGGGAGCGACGAGCAGTACTTC. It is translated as CASSLEGTSGSDEQYF. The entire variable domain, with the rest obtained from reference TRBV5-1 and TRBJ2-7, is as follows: KAGVTQTPRYLIKTRGQQVTLSCSPISGHRSVSWYQQTPGQGLQFLFEYFSETQRNKGNFPGRFSGRQFSNSRSEMNVSTLELGDSALYLCASSLEGTSGSDEQYFGPGTRLTVT.

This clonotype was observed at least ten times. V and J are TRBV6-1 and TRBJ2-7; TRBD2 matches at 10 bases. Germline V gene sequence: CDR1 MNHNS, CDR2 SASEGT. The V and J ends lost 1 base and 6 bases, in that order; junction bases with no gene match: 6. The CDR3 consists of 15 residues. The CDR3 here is CASSEVASGSSEQYF. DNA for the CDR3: TGTGCCAGCAGTGAAGTGGCTAGCGGGAGTTCCGAGCAGTACTTC.

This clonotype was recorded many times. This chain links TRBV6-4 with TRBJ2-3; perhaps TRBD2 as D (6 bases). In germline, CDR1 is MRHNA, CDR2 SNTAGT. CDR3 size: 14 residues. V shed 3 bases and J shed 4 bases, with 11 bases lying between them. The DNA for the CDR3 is TGTGCCAGCAGTGAAAGGGGCGGGGCAGATACGCAGTATTTT. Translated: CASSERGGADTQYF.

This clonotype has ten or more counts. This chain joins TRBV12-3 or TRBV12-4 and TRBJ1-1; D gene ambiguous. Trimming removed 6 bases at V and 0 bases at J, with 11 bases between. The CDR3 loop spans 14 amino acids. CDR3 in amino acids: CASSFLGLNTEAFF. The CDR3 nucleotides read TGTGCCAGCAGCTTCCTAGGATTGAACACTGAAGCTTTCTTT.

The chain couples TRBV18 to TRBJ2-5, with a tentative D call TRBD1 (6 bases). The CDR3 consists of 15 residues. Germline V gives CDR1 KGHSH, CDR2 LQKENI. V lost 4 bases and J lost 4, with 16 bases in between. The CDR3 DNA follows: TGTGCCAGCTCACGAGGGCTAGGGGGAAGAGAGACCCAGTACTTC. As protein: CASSRGLGGRETQYF.

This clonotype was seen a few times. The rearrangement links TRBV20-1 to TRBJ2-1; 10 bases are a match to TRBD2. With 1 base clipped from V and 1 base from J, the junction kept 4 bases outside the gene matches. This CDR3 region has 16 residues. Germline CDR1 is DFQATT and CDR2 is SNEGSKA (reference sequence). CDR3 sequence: CSARGPLAGSYNEQFF. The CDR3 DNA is TGCAGTGCTAGAGGCCCACTAGCGGGATCCTACAATGAGCAGTTCTTC.

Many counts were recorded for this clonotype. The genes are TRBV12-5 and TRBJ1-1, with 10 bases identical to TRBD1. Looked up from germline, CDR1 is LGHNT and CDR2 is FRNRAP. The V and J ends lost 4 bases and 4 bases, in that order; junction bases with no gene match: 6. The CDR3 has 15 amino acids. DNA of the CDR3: TGTGCTAGTGGTTCCGGGACAGGGGCGGGCACTGAAGCTTTCTTT. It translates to CASGSGTGAGTEAFF.

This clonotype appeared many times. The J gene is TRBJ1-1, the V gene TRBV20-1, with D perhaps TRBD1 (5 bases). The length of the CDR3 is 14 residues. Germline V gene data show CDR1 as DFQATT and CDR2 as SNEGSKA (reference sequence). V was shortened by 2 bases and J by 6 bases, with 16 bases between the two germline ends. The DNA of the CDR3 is TGCAGTGCTAGAAAGCTCGGGGCCAACGCTGAAGCTTTCTTT. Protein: CSARKLGANAEAFF.

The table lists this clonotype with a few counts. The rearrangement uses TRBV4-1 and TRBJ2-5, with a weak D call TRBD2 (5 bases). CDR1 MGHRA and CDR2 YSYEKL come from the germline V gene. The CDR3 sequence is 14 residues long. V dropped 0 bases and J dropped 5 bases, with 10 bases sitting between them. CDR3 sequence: CASSQESPGETQYF. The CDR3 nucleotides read TGCGCCAGCAGCCAAGAAAGCCCGGGGGAGACCCAGTACTTC.

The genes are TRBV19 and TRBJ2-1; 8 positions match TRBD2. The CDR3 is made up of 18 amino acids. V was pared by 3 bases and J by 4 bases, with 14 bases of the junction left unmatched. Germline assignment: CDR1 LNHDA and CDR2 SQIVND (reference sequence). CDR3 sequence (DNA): TGTGCCAGTAGTATTACGGCGCCCGGGAGGGCCGGGTACAATGAGCAGTTCTTC. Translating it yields CASSITAPGRAGYNEQFF.

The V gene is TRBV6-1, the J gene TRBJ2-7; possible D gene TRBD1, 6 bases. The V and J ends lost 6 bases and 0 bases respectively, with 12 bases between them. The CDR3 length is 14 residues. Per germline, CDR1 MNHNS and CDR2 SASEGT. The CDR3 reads CASRVTGTSYEQYF. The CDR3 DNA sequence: TGTGCCAGCAGAGTGACAGGAACCTCCTACGAGCAGTACTTC.

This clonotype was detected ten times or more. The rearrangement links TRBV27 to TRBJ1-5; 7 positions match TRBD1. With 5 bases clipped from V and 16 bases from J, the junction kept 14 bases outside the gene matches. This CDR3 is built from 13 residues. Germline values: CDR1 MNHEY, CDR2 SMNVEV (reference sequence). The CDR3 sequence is CASSLNRQGITHF. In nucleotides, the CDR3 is TGTGCCAGCAGTCTAAACCGACAGGGCATAACACATTTT.

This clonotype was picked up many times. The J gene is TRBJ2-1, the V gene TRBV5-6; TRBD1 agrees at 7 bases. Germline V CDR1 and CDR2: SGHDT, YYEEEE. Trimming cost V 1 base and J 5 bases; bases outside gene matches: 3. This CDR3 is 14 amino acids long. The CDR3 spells CASSLLGGNNEQFF. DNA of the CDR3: TGTGCCAGCAGCTTGTTAGGGGGCAACAATGAGCAGTTCTTC. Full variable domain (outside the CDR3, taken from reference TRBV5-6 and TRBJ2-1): DAGVTQSPTHLIKTRGQQVTLRCSPKSGHDTVSWYQQALGQGPQFIFQYYEEEERQRGNFPDRFSGHQFPNYSSELNVNALLLGDSALYLCASSLLGGNNEQFFGPGTRLTVL.

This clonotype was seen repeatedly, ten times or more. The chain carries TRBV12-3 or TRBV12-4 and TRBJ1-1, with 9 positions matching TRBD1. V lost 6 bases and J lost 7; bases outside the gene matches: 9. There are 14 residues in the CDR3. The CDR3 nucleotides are TGTGCCAGCAGCCTTCTACAGGGGGCGGATGAAGCTTTCTTT. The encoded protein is CASSLLQGADEAFF.

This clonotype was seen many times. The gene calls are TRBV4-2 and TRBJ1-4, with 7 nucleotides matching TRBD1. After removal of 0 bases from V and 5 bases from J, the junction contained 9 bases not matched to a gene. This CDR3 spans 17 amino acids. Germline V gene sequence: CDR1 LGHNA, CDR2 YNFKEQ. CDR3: CASSQDLFRDRNEKLFF. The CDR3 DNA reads TGTGCCAGCAGCCAAGACCTTTTCCGGGACAGAAATGAAAAACTGTTTTTT.

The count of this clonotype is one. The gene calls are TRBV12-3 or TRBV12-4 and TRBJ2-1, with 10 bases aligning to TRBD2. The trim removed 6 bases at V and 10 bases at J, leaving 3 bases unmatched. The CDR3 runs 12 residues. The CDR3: CASRLAGTEQFF. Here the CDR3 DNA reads TGTGCCAGCAGACTAGCGGGAACGGAGCAGTTCTTC.

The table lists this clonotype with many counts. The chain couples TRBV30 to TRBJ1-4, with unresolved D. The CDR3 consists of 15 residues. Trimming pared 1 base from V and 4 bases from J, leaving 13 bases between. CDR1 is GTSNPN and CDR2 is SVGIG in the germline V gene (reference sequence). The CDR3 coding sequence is TGTGCCTGGAGTGCCAAAACAGCGAATAATGAAAAACTGTTTTTT. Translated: CAWSAKTANNEKLFF.

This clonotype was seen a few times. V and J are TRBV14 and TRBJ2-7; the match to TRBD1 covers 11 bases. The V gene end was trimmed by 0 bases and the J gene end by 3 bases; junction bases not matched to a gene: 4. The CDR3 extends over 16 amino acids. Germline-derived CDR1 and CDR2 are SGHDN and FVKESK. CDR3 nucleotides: TGTGCCAGCAGCCAAGAAGGCGGGACAGGGGGCTACGAGCAGTACTTC. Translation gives CASSQEGGTGGYEQYF.